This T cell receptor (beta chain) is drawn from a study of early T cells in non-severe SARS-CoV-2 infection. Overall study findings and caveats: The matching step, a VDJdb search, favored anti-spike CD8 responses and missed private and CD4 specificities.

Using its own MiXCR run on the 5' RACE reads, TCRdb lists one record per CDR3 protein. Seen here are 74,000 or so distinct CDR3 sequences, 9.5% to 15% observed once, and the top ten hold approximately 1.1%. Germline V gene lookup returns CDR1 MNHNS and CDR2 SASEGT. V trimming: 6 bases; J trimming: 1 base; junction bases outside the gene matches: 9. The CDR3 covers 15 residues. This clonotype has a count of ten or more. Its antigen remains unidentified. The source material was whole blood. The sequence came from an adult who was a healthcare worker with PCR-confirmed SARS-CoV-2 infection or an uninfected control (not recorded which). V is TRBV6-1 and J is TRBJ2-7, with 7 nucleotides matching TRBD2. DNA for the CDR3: TGTGCCAGCAGAACTAGCGTAAGACCTTCCTACGAGCAGTACTTC. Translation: CASRTSVRPSYEQYF.